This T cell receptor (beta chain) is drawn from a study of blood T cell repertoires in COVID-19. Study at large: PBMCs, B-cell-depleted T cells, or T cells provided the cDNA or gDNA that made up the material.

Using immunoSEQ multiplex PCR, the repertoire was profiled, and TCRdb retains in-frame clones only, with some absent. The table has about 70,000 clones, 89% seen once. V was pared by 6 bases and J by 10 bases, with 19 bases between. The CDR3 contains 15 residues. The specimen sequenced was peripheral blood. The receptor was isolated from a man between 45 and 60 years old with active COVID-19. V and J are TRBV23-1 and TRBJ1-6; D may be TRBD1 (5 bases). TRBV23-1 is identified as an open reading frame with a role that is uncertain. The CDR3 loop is CASRDEYRLKSPLHF. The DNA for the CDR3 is TGCGCCAGCAGGGACGAGTACAGGTTAAAGTCACCCCTCCACTTT.